These 13 T cell receptor beta chains originate from one sample sequenced in a study of OX40 agonist ivuxolimab in advanced cancers. Assay used: immunoSEQ multiplex PCR; TCRdb lists only in-frame clones, some missing. The data show 72,000 or so clones, about 84% seen once. The source material was CD4+ or CD8+ T cells sorted from blood, sampled in a trial of the OX40 agonist ivuxolimab. These TCRs come from an adult with an advanced solid tumor such as melanoma, head and neck, liver or kidney cancer.

The table lists this clone with a few counts. The gene calls are TRBV5-4 and TRBJ2-3; 8 bases line up with TRBD1. The ends lost 1 base at V and 2 bases at J; junction bases unmatched: 3. The CDR3 length is 15 residues. Germline-derived CDR1 and CDR2 are SGHNT and YYREEE (reference sequence). The CDR3 loop reads CASSLSGQVTDTQYF. The CDR3, as DNA: TGTGCCAGCAGCTTGTCGGGACAGGTCACAGATACGCAGTATTTT.

J is TRBJ2-3 and V is TRBV6-5; D not resolved. V lost 3 bases, J lost 3 bases, and 13 bases lay in between. This CDR3 contains 15 residues. Germline-derived CDR1 and CDR2 are MNHEY and SVGAGI. CDR3 DNA: TGTGCCAGCAGTTATCAGCAGGTGGATACAGATACGCAGTATTTT. Translating it yields CASSYQQVDTDTQYF.

The gene calls are TRBV7-9 and TRBJ1-1, with D perhaps TRBD1 (5 bases). Trimming removed 6 bases at V and 7 bases at J, with 18 bases between. CDR1 SEHNR and CDR2 FQNEAQ come from the germline V gene (reference sequence). CDR3 length: 14 residues. DNA of the CDR3: TGTGCCAGCAGTTATAGCAGGGTGTCTCTTGAAGCTTTCTTT. Protein product: CASSYSRVSLEAFF.

The rearrangement joins TRBV5-1 to TRBJ1-2; D might be TRBD1 (5 bases). The CDR3 is made up of 13 amino acids. Looked up from germline, CDR1 is SGHRS and CDR2 is YFSETQ. Trimming removed 4 bases from V and 1 base from J, with 8 bases in between. In nucleotides, the CDR3 is TGCGCCAGCAGCCCGACAGATAACTATGGCTACACCTTC. It codes for CASSPTDNYGYTF.

This CDR3 is CASSRGQGLDGYTF. The CDR3 DNA reads TGCGCCAGCAGCAGAGGACAGGGACTCGATGGCTACACCTTC. The rearrangement uses TRBV5-1 and TRBJ1-2, with TRBD1 matching 8 bases. This CDR3 contains 14 residues. CDR1 SGHRS and CDR2 YFSETQ come from the germline V gene. The trim removed 4 bases at V and 6 bases at J, leaving 8 bases unmatched. Complete variable domain (other parts from reference TRBV5-1 and TRBJ1-2): KAGVTQTPRYLIKTRGQQVTLSCSPISGHRSVSWYQQTPGQGLQFLFEYFSETQRNKGNFPGRFSGRQFSNSRSEMNVSTLELGDSALYLCASSRGQGLDGYTFGSGTRLTVV.

This rearrangement joins TRBV4-3 to TRBJ1-6; D not resolved. The germline V gene encodes CDR1 LGHNA and CDR2 YSLEER. V gave up 1 base and J gave up 0 bases, with 7 bases separating them. This CDR3 is 16 amino acids long. The CDR3 sequence: CASSQGLPSYNSPLHF. The DNA for the CDR3 is TGCGCCAGCAGCCAAGGACTGCCCTCCTATAATTCACCCCTCCACTTT.

The V and J genes are TRBV13 and TRBJ2-3; 11 bases match TRBD2. Germline values: CDR1 PRHDT, CDR2 FYEKMQ (reference sequence). The CDR3 loop spans 18 amino acids. Trimming at V came to 2 bases and at J to 0 bases, leaving 7 bases not matched to a gene. For the CDR3, the DNA is TGTGCCAGCAGCTTACAACTAGCGGGAGCATCTAGCACAGATACGCAGTATTTT. Translation: CASSLQLAGASSTDTQYF.

The chain carries TRBV7-2 and TRBJ2-5, with 9 nucleotides matching TRBD2. Trimming took 1 base from V and 6 from J; bases not matched to a gene: 6. The CDR3 runs to 15 residues. In germline, CDR1 is SGHTA, CDR2 FQGNSA. This CDR3 is CASSLEWAGGKTQYF. DNA for the CDR3: TGTGCCAGCAGCTTAGAATGGGCGGGGGGGAAGACCCAGTACTTC.

The chain has TRBV15 and TRBJ1-1; 7 nucleotides line up with TRBD1. Germline CDR1 LNHNV, CDR2 YYDKDF (reference sequence). With V trimmed by 7 bases and J by 0 bases, 8 bases remained unmatched. The CDR3 is 15 residues long. This chain's CDR3 is CATTPGGSMNTEAFF. In nucleotides, the CDR3 is TGTGCCACCACGCCAGGGGGTTCAATGAACACTGAAGCTTTCTTT.

As regards this clone: Other DNA sequences from this sample encode an identical CDR3 as well. This chain connects TRBV6-4 to TRBJ1-1; D gene uncertain. CDR3 length: 14 amino acids. CDR1 MRHNA and CDR2 SNTAGT come from the germline V gene. With 0 bases removed from V and 5 bases from J, the gap between germline ends came to 10 bases. Here the CDR3 reads CASSDSSRGTEAFF. CDR3 DNA sequence: TGTGCCAGCAGTGACTCGAGTCGGGGAACTGAAGCTTTCTTT.

Only one count was recorded for this clone. V gene TRBV7-9 combines with J gene TRBJ2-5, with a possible D match to TRBD2 (6 bases). The DNA end is a closer match to TRBJ2-7, so the J assignment may be wrong. The CDR3 consists of 13 residues. Per germline, CDR1 SEHNR and CDR2 FQNEAQ (reference sequence). CDR3 coding DNA: TGTGCCAGCAGCTCGGACTATAGTCCCGAGCAGTACTTC. Its translation is CASSSDYSPEQYF.

J is TRBJ2-5 and V is TRBV11-2; 8 nucleotides align to TRBD2. The V gene's germline CDR1 is SGHAT and CDR2 FQNNGV. V lost 1 base to trimming and J lost 5 bases; unmatched junction nucleotides: 9. The CDR3 contains 16 residues. The chain's CDR3 is CASSLVGGRRGETQYF. The CDR3 nucleotides read TGTGCCAGCAGCTTAGTAGGCGGGAGGCGCGGGGAGACCCAGTACTTC.

V usage is TRBV18 and J usage is TRBJ2-7; the D gene could be TRBD1 or TRBD2 (5 bases each). Germline V gene sequence: CDR1 KGHSH, CDR2 LQKENI. Trimming took off 3 bases at V and 3 bases at J, with 9 bases between the two ends. This CDR3 region has 13 residues. The DNA of the CDR3 is TGTGCCAGCTCACCGGGGGACGGCTACGAGCAGTACTTC. Translated: CASSPGDGYEQYF.